Listed here are 28 T cell receptor beta chains from one sample, sequenced in a study of cytomegalovirus exposure and HLA in healthy donors. Primers included in the PCR were 60 Vbeta and 13 Jbeta primers. TCRdb's copy holds only in-frame clones and misses some; the assay was immunoSEQ multiplex PCR. The sample table includes approximately 110,000 clones. The sample consisted of PBMCs. Receptors were obtained from a man aged 30 to 39 in good health and CMV-seronegative.

The chain uses TRBV28 and TRBJ2-3; 9 nucleotides line up with TRBD2. The germline gives CDR1 MDHEN, CDR2 SYDVKM. Trimming at V came to 1 base and at J to 7 bases, leaving 6 bases not matched to a gene. This CDR3 is built from 15 residues. CDR3 region: CASSLYSGSRNTQYF. The CDR3 coding sequence is TGTGCCAGCAGTTTATATAGCGGGAGTAGGAATACGCAGTATTTT.

V usage is TRBV5-5 and J usage is TRBJ1-3; possible D gene TRBD1, 6 bases. V was shortened by 4 bases and J by 3 bases, with 8 bases between the two germline ends. The length of the CDR3 is 13 residues. Germline CDR1 is SGHKS and CDR2 is YYEKEE (reference sequence). The CDR3 DNA follows: TGTGCCAGCAGCCTGGACAGTGGAAACACCATATATTTT. Its translation: CASSLDSGNTIYF.

V usage is TRBV6-1 and J usage is TRBJ2-1, with TRBD1 identical over 10 bases. Germline trimming cut 1 base from V and 5 bases from J; bases unmatched to any gene: 5. The CDR3 is 16 residues long. CDR1 MNHNS and CDR2 SASEGT come from the germline V gene. The CDR3 spells CASSEVYGTGDNEQFF. DNA of the CDR3: TGTGCCAGCAGTGAAGTATACGGGACAGGGGACAATGAGCAGTTCTTC.

The gene calls are TRBV29-1 and TRBJ1-2; 7 bases agree with TRBD1. This CDR3 has 11 amino acids. Unmatched junction bases numbered 6, after V lost 6 bases and J lost 8 bases. The germline CDR1 and CDR2 sequences are SQVTM and ANQGSEA. The CDR3, as DNA: TGCAGCGTGAGGACAGGTCGGGGCTACACCTTC. Protein sequence: CSVRTGRGYTF.

The V gene is TRBV5-4, the J gene TRBJ1-6; D may be TRBD1 (5 bases). Trimming took off 4 bases at V and 6 bases at J, with 14 bases between the two ends. In germline, CDR1 is SGHNT, CDR2 YYREEE (reference sequence). The CDR3 runs 15 residues. CDR3 in amino acids: CASSSTVGVNSPLHF. CDR3 bases: TGTGCCAGCAGCAGTACAGTAGGGGTTAATTCACCCCTCCACTTT.

The rearrangement joins TRBV6-1 to TRBJ1-4; TRBD1 is a possible D gene (6 bases). CDR3 size: 15 residues. The V end was cut by 5 bases, the J end by 7 bases, with 17 bases between. The germline V gene has CDR1 MNHNS and CDR2 SASEGT. CDR3 sequence (DNA): TGTGCCAGCAGTCCAGGGGAAGGCGAAGCTGAAAAACTGTTTTTT. This codes for CASSPGEGEAEKLFF.

The genes are TRBV7-3 and TRBJ2-1; the D gene is possibly TRBD2 (6 bases). CDR3 length: 13 amino acids. Germline CDR1 SGHTA, CDR2 FQGTGA. Trimming left V 5 bases short and J 4 bases short, with 9 bases between. CDR3 sequence: CASSPGEYNEQFF. For the CDR3, the DNA is TGTGCCAGCAGCCCGGGAGAGTACAATGAGCAGTTCTTC. Full variable domain (outside the CDR3, taken from reference TRBV7-3 and TRBJ2-1): GAGVSQTPSNKVTEKGKYVELRCDPISGHTALYWYRQSLGQGPEFLIYFQGTGAADDSGLPNDRFFAVRPEGSVSTLKIQRTERGDSAVYLCASSPGEYNEQFFGPGTRLTVL.

This sequence joins TRBV6-6 and TRBJ2-7; 9 bases are shared with TRBD1. CDR3 length: 16 amino acids. The trim removed 6 bases at V and 3 bases at J, leaving 12 bases unmatched. Germline-derived CDR1 and CDR2 are MNHNY and SVGAGI (reference sequence). The CDR3, as DNA: TGTGCCAGCAGATCCCCCGGGACAGGGAACCTCTACGAGCAGTACTTC. Translated: CASRSPGTGNLYEQYF.

V usage is TRBV27 and J usage is TRBJ2-3, with TRBD2 as a possible D gene (7 bases). Between the trimmed V and J ends, which lost 4 bases and 2 bases, there was a span of 22 bases. The CDR3 consists of 18 residues. Germline values: CDR1 MNHEY, CDR2 SMNVEV (reference sequence). The DNA of the CDR3 is TGTGCCAGCAGTTCCCCCGTAGGGGGGGCCAGTACCACAGATACGCAGTATTTT. Amino acid sequence: CASSSPVGGASTTDTQYF.

This chain connects TRBV19 to TRBJ2-1; the D gene is possibly TRBD2 (6 bases). V was shortened by 5 bases and J by 14 bases, with 19 bases between the two germline ends. The CDR3 covers 13 residues. In germline, CDR1 is LNHDA, CDR2 SQIVND (reference sequence). CDR3: CASSLSLAQGEFF. For the CDR3, the DNA is TGTGCCAGTAGTCTATCACTAGCCCAGGGAGAGTTCTTC.

CDR3 bases: TGTGCCAGCAGAGATACGGGACTAGCAGAGACCCAGTACTTC. It yields the protein CASRDTGLAETQYF. The rearrangement uses TRBV6-1 and TRBJ2-5, with TRBD2 matching over 9 bases. Germline CDR1 reads MNHNS; CDR2 reads SASEGT. V shed 6 bases and J 4 bases; nucleotides not matched to a gene: 6. The CDR3 sequence is 14 residues long.

V and J are TRBV7-9 and TRBJ2-1, with 7 bases aligning to TRBD2. Germline CDR1 SEHNR, CDR2 FQNEAQ (reference sequence). Trimming took 5 bases from V and 3 from J; bases not matched to a gene: 7. The CDR3 spans 15 residues. The CDR3 spells CASSPGLAVYNEQFF. The CDR3 DNA is TGTGCCAGCAGCCCAGGGCTAGCGGTCTACAATGAGCAGTTCTTC.

This chain uses TRBV5-4 with TRBJ2-1; possible D gene TRBD1, 6 bases. Germline CDR1 and CDR2: SGHNT and YYREEE (reference sequence). Trimming took 4 bases from V and 9 from J, leaving 14 bases between them. CDR3 length: 13 residues. CDR3 residues: CASSLSTGSEQFF. The CDR3 DNA sequence: TGTGCCAGCAGCCTGAGTACAGGGAGTGAGCAGTTCTTC. The entire variable domain, with the rest obtained from reference TRBV5-4 and TRBJ2-1, is as follows: ETGVTQSPTHLIKTRGQQVTLRCSSQSGHNTVSWYQQALGQGPQFIFQYYREEENGRGNFPPRFSGLQFPNYSSELNVNALELDDSALYLCASSLSTGSEQFFGPGTRLTVL.

The rearrangement links TRBV4-1 to TRBJ2-7; no clear D. Trimming shortened V by 1 base and J by 0 bases, and 13 bases separated the two germline ends. This CDR3 is 16 amino acids long. Germline-derived CDR1 and CDR2 are MGHRA and YSYEKL. CDR3 nucleotides: TGCGCCAGCAGCCAAGTTCCCAGGCAAAGCTCCTACGAGCAGTACTTC. This translates into CASSQVPRQSSYEQYF.

V is TRBV4-3 and J is TRBJ2-5; TRBD2 matches 13 bases. The germline CDR1 and CDR2 sequences are LGHNA and YSLEER. V shed 5 bases and J 3 bases; nucleotides not matched to a gene: 3. The CDR3 sequence is 15 residues long. CDR3 DNA: TGCGCCAGCAGCTACGGACTAGCGGGAGAAGAGACCCAGTACTTC. This codes for CASSYGLAGEETQYF.

This rearrangement joins TRBV10-3 to TRBJ2-3, with TRBD2 matching over 16 bases. Germline V gene sequence: CDR1 ENHRY, CDR2 SYGVKD. CDR3 length equals 16 residues. The ends lost 6 bases at V and 4 bases at J; junction bases unmatched: 4. The CDR3 DNA is TGTGCCATCAGGCCGGGACTAGCGGGAGGGCCAGATACGCAGTATTTT. Translating it yields CAIRPGLAGGPDTQYF.

The CDR3 DNA follows: TGTGCCAGCAGCTTGAATCAGGTCTATGGCTACACCTTC. It is translated as CASSLNQVYGYTF. The chain has TRBV5-6 and TRBJ1-2; D is unresolved. V lost 1 base to trimming and J lost 4 bases, with 8 bases between them. The CDR3 is 13 residues long. Germline CDR1 SGHDT, CDR2 YYEEEE.

The genes are TRBV28 and TRBJ1-2, with D possibly TRBD1 on 5 matching bases. Germline assignment: CDR1 MDHEN and CDR2 SYDVKM. The CDR3 length is 12 residues. V was shortened by 3 bases and J by 8 bases, with 10 bases between the two germline ends. The CDR3 nucleotides are TGTGCCAGCAGTTTGGGGGGGGTCGGCTACACCTTC. Amino acids: CASSLGGVGYTF.

The CDR3 nucleotides read TGTGCCTGGTCGTTCGACAGTCGTTACACTGAAGCTTTCTTT. Its translation is CAWSFDSRYTEAFF. V and J are TRBV30 and TRBJ1-1; perhaps TRBD1 as D (5 bases). The ends were cut back, 5 bases at V and 3 bases at J, with 16 bases in the middle. This CDR3 is built from 14 residues. The germline gives CDR1 GTSNPN, CDR2 SVGIG (reference sequence). The whole variable domain, filled in from reference TRBV30 and TRBJ1-1, reads SQTIHQWPATLVQPVGSPLSLECTVEGTSNPNLYWYRQAAGRGLQLLFYSVGIGQISSEVPQNLSASRPQDRQFILSSKKLLLSDSGFYLCAWSFDSRYTEAFFGQGTRLTVV.

The chain employs TRBV6-4 and TRBJ1-1, with D uncertain. The CDR3 covers 13 residues. The V gene's germline CDR1 is MRHNA and CDR2 SNTAGT. Trimming stripped 8 bases from V and 7 bases from J, with 17 bases between. The CDR3 DNA reads as TGTGCCAGCGCGGAGGGTCCTGGAAGTGAAGCTTTCTTT. Translating gives CASAEGPGSEAFF.

V and J are TRBV27 and TRBJ2-3; 9 bases align to TRBD1. V lost 5 bases, J lost 4 bases, and 10 bases stayed unmatched. The CDR3 is made up of 16 amino acids. Per the germline V gene, CDR1 is MNHEY and CDR2 is SMNVEV (reference sequence). As DNA, the CDR3 is TGTGCCAGCAGTCCTATTACAGGGGGCGACGCAGATACGCAGTATTTT. It encodes CASSPITGGDADTQYF.

This clone is called medium-sized based on its frequency. The chain recombines TRBV6-1 with TRBJ2-3; TRBD2 matches at 8 bases. CDR1 and CDR2 from the germline V gene are MNHNS and SASEGT. CDR3 length: 15 amino acids. Trimming removed 7 bases from V and 4 bases from J; junction bases left unmatched: 10. CDR3 nucleotides: TGTGCCAGCATAGCGGGGAGGGGAGGCGCAGATACGCAGTATTTT. It is translated as CASIAGRGGADTQYF.

This rearrangement joins TRBV10-1 to TRBJ1-1; unclear D gene. Between the trimmed V and J ends, which lost 3 bases and 2 bases, there was a span of 7 bases. Germline CDR1 WNHNN, CDR2 SYGVQD (reference sequence). The CDR3 runs 13 residues. The DNA for the CDR3 is TGCGCCAGCAGTGACGAGGTTAACACTGAAGCTTTCTTT. This encodes CASSDEVNTEAFF.

This rearrangement joins TRBV27 to TRBJ2-6, with a tentative D call TRBD2 (6 bases). Germline V gene sequence: CDR1 MNHEY, CDR2 SMNVEV (reference sequence). Trimming removed 0 bases at V and 0 bases at J, with 15 bases between. The CDR3 runs 19 residues. The CDR3 sequence is CASSLSYRDWGSGANVLTF. The CDR3 DNA reads as TGTGCCAGCAGTTTATCATACCGGGACTGGGGCTCTGGGGCCAACGTCCTGACTTTC.

This chain connects TRBV6-1 to TRBJ2-7; the D is unclear. CDR1 is MNHNS and CDR2 is SASEGT in the germline V gene. The CDR3 is 14 amino acids. V shed 7 bases and J shed 5 bases, with 18 bases lying between them. CDR3 residues: CASTPTLGIHEQYF. CDR3 nucleotide sequence: TGTGCCAGCACCCCCACCCTAGGAATCCACGAGCAGTACTTC.

The chain combines TRBV9 with TRBJ2-3; 8 positions agree with TRBD2. Per the germline V gene, CDR1 is SGDLS and CDR2 is YYNGEE. The CDR3 has 16 amino acids. The V gene end was trimmed by 4 bases and the J gene end by 8 bases; junction bases not matched to a gene: 15. CDR3 DNA: TGTGCCAGCAGCCCCGGGGGGGGGTTGAGTCAAGCTACGCAGTATTTT. Protein: CASSPGGGLSQATQYF.

V usage is TRBV5-6 and J usage is TRBJ2-1, with D unclear. Trimming shortened V by 0 bases and J by 0 bases, and 19 bases separated the two germline ends. This CDR3 is built from 19 residues. Germline-derived CDR1 and CDR2 are SGHDT and YYEEEE. For the CDR3, the DNA is TGTGCCAGCAGCTTGGGCTTGTGGCTTCATACCAGCTCCTACAATGAGCAGTTCTTC. Amino acids: CASSLGLWLHTSSYNEQFF.

J is TRBJ2-2 and V is TRBV5-1; 8 bases align to TRBD1. Germline lookup yields CDR1 SGHRS and CDR2 YFSETQ. The ends lost 0 bases at V and 5 bases at J; junction bases unmatched: 6. This CDR3 comprises 16 residues. The DNA of the CDR3 is TGCGCCAGCAGCTTGGCCCTTACAGGGGGAACCGGGGAGCTGTTTTTT. It codes for CASSLALTGGTGELFF.